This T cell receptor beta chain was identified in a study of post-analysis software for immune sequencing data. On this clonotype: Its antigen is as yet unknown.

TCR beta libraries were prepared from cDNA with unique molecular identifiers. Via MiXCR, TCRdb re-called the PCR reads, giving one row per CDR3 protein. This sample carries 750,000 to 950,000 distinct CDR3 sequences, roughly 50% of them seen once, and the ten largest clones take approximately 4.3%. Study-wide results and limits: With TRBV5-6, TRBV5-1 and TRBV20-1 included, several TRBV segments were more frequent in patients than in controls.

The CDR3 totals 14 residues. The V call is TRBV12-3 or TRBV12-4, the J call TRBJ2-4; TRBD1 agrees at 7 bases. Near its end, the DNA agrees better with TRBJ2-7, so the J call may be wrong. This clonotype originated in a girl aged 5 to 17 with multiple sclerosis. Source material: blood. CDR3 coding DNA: TGTGCCAGCAGCTCCGGGACAGTGCCTTACGAGCAGTACTTC. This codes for CASSSGTVPYEQYF.